The present T cell receptor beta chain was sequenced within a study of CD8 T cells in ankylosing spondylitis. Study-wide results and caveats: Relatively rare in peripheral blood, disease-linked clones were also CD8+.

V lost 8 bases and J 8 bases, leaving 17 bases between the germline ends. The CDR3 sequence is 13 residues long. In germline, CDR1 is PRHDT, CDR2 FYEKMQ (reference sequence). Concerning this clonotype itself: Its target is not known.

Making use of molecular barcodes, quantitative 5'-RACE generated TCR beta libraries. TCRdb re-called the 5' RACE reads through MiXCR, storing one row per CDR3 protein. Among approximately 240,000 distinct CDR3 sequences, around 25% were seen once, and the ten largest hold over 0.55%. The sequencing sample was made of blood, either unsorted or a sorted T cell fraction (not recorded which). This chain uses TRBV13 with TRBJ2-3; D not certain. This clonotype was sampled from a male donor with ankylosing spondylitis or in good health (not recorded which). The CDR3 loop reads CASGKLDVGTQYF. The CDR3 DNA reads TGTGCCAGCGGAAAATTGGACGTGGGTACGCAGTATTTT. Complete variable domain (other parts from reference TRBV13 and TRBJ2-3): AAGVIQSPRHLIKEKRETATLKCYPIPRHDTVYWYQQGPGQDPQFLISFYEKMQSDKGSIPDRFSAQQFSDYHSELNMSSLELGDSALYFCASGKLDVGTQYFGPGTRLTVL.